The 10 T cell receptor beta chains below were found in one sample sequenced in a study of blood T cells in healthy people across ages. Primers used in a second PCR of roughly 6 to 11 cycles were a sample-barcoded 5' primer and a J-beta primer mix. One entry per CDR3 protein, called by TCRdb with MiXCR from the 5' RACE reads. The sample includes about 2 million distinct CDR3 sequences, about 49% of them seen just once. Input material: blood. The receptors were sampled from a woman aged 40 to 55 in good health.

The V and J genes are TRBV20-1 and TRBJ1-4; the D gene is possibly TRBD1 (6 bases). Germline V gene lookup returns CDR1 DFQATT and CDR2 SNEGSKA (reference sequence). V shed 4 bases and J shed 8 bases, with 11 bases lying between them. The CDR3 spans 12 residues. Here the CDR3 DNA reads TGCAGTGCTAACAGGGTGGGCGAAAAACTGTTTTTT. It specifies CSANRVGEKLFF.

The CDR3 loop reads CASSPPRTGGNYGYTF. In nucleotides, the CDR3 is TGTGCCAGCTCACCACCTAGGACAGGGGGCAACTATGGCTACACCTTC. The chain carries TRBV18 and TRBJ1-2; TRBD1 matches at 11 bases. This CDR3 has 16 residues. The V and J ends lost 0 bases and 2 bases, in that order; junction bases with no gene match: 2. CDR1 is KGHSH, CDR2 LQKENI, per germline.

The genes are TRBV6-1 and TRBJ2-3; a possible D gene is TRBD2 (5 bases). V was trimmed by 1 base and J by 2 bases, leaving 10 bases between them. Germline CDR1 MNHNS, CDR2 SASEGT. This CDR3 comprises 15 residues. The CDR3 sequence: CASSEGTSDTDTQYF. The CDR3 region has the DNA TGTGCCAGCAGTGAAGGCACTAGTGACACAGATACGCAGTATTTT.

This chain joins TRBV7-6 and TRBJ1-6; tentative D call: TRBD1 (5 bases). This CDR3 contains 18 residues. The germline V gene has CDR1 SGHVS and CDR2 FNYEAQ. V dropped 0 bases and J dropped 7 bases, with 19 bases sitting between them. The CDR3: CASSLALVGSGNNSPLHF. The CDR3 coding sequence is TGTGCCAGCAGCTTAGCCCTCGTGGGGTCAGGGAACAATTCACCCCTCCACTTT.

This clonotype occurred once. The V and J genes are TRBV2 and TRBJ1-2; no clear D gene. Germline V gene sequence: CDR1 SNHLY, CDR2 FYNNEI. The CDR3 length is 12 residues. V was clipped by 2 bases and J by 6 bases, with 7 bases between them. The CDR3 sequence: CASSEPPDGYTF. The CDR3 nucleotides are TGTGCCAGCAGTGAACCTCCGGATGGCTACACCTTC.

This chain connects TRBV20-1 to TRBJ1-4; D unclear. The CDR3 totals 14 residues. Germline CDR1 DFQATT, CDR2 SNEGSKA (reference sequence). V was cut by 8 bases and J by 0 bases, with 13 bases left in between. The CDR3 nucleotides are TGCAGTTCCTACGGACGTGCAACTAATGAAAAACTGTTTTTT. Amino acid sequence: CSSYGRATNEKLFF.

V usage is TRBV24-1 and J usage is TRBJ2-3, with D hard to call. The germline V and J ends were trimmed by 3 bases and 0 bases, with 12 bases remaining between them. Germline CDR1 KGHDR, CDR2 SFDVKD. The CDR3 has 16 amino acids. CDR3 sequence reads: CATSDRLTISTDTQYF. The CDR3 region has the DNA TGTGCCACCAGTGATCGACTCACCATAAGCACAGATACGCAGTATTTT.

This clonotype was observed a few times. The chain couples TRBV5-6 to TRBJ2-5; TRBD2 is a possible D gene (7 bases). The J call may not be correct, given that the DNA end is closer to TRBJ2-7. The germline V gene has CDR1 SGHDT and CDR2 YYEEEE. The CDR3 loop spans 15 amino acids. The CDR3 loop reads CASRRGGRSLYEQYF. The CDR3 coding sequence is TGTGCCAGCAGGAGGGGGGGTCGGAGTCTCTACGAGCAGTACTTC.

This clonotype was found once. The chain carries TRBV5-1 and TRBJ2-1; maybe TRBD2 (5 bases). The germline V and J ends were trimmed by 0 bases and 5 bases, with 12 bases remaining between them. The germline CDR1 and CDR2 sequences are SGHRS and YFSETQ. This CDR3 is built from 15 residues. The CDR3 sequence: CASSLVASPDNEQFF. The CDR3 DNA is TGCGCCAGCAGCTTGGTGGCTAGCCCCGACAATGAGCAGTTCTTC.

The chain combines TRBV6-1 with TRBJ2-5; 10 positions match TRBD2. Germline CDR1 MNHNS, CDR2 SASEGT. V dropped 7 bases and J dropped 0; count of bases not matched to a gene: 5. This CDR3 comprises 15 residues. The DNA for the CDR3 is TGTGCCAGCACTGGACTAGCGGACTACCAAGAGACCCAGTACTTC. This translates into CASTGLADYQETQYF.